This T cell receptor (beta chain) came from a study of blood T cell repertoires in COVID-19 (dated by TCRdb to about 2020). With respect to the entire study: Samples from collaborators originated in the United States, Italy and Spain and spanned both the acute and convalescent phases of COVID-19. The sample metadata nearly always contained a de-identified subject ID, COVID-19 status, age in years and sex. The material from the prospective study consisted of cDNA or gDNA derived from T cells, B-cell-depleted T cells, or PBMCs. Subjects who had been exposed to COVID-19, were actively infected with it, or had recovered from it provided the deeply sampled blood TCRbeta repertoires that made up the dataset. The repertoires were released in a freely available public database intended as a resource for research on the immune response to SARS-CoV-2. The samples were drawn from two sources: the first 160 participants of the ongoing ImmuneRACE study, and 1,200 or so subjects contributed by 6 global collaborators. Where available, HLA class I and class II types were obtained from metadata supplied by the sample provider rather than from assay-based typing.

As to this clone: Its recognized antigen is unknown. Base qualities are missing; no much larger clone stands one base away.

The research as a whole found: The quantity of clinical and demographic metadata differed by source and by participant and was supplied without curation.

TCRbeta CDR3 regions were amplified from genomic DNA using the immunoSEQ Assay, a bias-controlled multiplex PCR. As for the original processing: Within the assay, amplification of reference gene primers was used to estimate how many nucleated cells each sample contained. Sequence reads were collapsed and filtered to measure the absolute abundance of every unique TCRbeta CDR3 rearrangement. For each sample, productive Simpson clonality was calculated by taking the square root of Simpson's diversity index across productive rearrangements. TCRdb's version of the immuneACCESS table is confined to in-frame rearrangements and falls short of the full clone set. An unresolved V gene accounts for under half of the shortfall where checked; the remainder is of unknown origin. V and J calls and clone size follow that table, whereas D and trimming were derived from the DNA. The sample profile shows nearly 40,000 clones; more than 85% of them were found once. Approximately 19% of the sample comes from the top ten.

Whole blood was collected in K2EDTA tubes by collaborating institutions according to the institutions' own protocols. Collaborator samples were shipped for TCRbeta analysis as frozen whole blood, isolated PBMCs, or DNA extracted from either sample type. At the junction V is shortened by 8 bases and J by 3 bases; bases outside the gene matches: 6. Including cysteine and phenylalanine, the CDR3 has 13 amino acids. The CDR3 DNA has 39 bases and is translated from base 1. The CDR1 and CDR2 encoded by the germline V gene (reference sequence) are SEHNR and FQNEAQ. This receptor was identified in a man over 45 in a cohort sampled during active COVID-19. The sample consisted of peripheral blood. The chain is assembled from TRBV7-9 and TRBJ1-1; TRBD1 matches 7 bases in the middle. The CDR3 region has the sequence CASDQGGDTEAFF. The DNA sequence follows: TGTGCCAGCGACCAGGGGGGTGACACTGAAGCTTTCTTT.